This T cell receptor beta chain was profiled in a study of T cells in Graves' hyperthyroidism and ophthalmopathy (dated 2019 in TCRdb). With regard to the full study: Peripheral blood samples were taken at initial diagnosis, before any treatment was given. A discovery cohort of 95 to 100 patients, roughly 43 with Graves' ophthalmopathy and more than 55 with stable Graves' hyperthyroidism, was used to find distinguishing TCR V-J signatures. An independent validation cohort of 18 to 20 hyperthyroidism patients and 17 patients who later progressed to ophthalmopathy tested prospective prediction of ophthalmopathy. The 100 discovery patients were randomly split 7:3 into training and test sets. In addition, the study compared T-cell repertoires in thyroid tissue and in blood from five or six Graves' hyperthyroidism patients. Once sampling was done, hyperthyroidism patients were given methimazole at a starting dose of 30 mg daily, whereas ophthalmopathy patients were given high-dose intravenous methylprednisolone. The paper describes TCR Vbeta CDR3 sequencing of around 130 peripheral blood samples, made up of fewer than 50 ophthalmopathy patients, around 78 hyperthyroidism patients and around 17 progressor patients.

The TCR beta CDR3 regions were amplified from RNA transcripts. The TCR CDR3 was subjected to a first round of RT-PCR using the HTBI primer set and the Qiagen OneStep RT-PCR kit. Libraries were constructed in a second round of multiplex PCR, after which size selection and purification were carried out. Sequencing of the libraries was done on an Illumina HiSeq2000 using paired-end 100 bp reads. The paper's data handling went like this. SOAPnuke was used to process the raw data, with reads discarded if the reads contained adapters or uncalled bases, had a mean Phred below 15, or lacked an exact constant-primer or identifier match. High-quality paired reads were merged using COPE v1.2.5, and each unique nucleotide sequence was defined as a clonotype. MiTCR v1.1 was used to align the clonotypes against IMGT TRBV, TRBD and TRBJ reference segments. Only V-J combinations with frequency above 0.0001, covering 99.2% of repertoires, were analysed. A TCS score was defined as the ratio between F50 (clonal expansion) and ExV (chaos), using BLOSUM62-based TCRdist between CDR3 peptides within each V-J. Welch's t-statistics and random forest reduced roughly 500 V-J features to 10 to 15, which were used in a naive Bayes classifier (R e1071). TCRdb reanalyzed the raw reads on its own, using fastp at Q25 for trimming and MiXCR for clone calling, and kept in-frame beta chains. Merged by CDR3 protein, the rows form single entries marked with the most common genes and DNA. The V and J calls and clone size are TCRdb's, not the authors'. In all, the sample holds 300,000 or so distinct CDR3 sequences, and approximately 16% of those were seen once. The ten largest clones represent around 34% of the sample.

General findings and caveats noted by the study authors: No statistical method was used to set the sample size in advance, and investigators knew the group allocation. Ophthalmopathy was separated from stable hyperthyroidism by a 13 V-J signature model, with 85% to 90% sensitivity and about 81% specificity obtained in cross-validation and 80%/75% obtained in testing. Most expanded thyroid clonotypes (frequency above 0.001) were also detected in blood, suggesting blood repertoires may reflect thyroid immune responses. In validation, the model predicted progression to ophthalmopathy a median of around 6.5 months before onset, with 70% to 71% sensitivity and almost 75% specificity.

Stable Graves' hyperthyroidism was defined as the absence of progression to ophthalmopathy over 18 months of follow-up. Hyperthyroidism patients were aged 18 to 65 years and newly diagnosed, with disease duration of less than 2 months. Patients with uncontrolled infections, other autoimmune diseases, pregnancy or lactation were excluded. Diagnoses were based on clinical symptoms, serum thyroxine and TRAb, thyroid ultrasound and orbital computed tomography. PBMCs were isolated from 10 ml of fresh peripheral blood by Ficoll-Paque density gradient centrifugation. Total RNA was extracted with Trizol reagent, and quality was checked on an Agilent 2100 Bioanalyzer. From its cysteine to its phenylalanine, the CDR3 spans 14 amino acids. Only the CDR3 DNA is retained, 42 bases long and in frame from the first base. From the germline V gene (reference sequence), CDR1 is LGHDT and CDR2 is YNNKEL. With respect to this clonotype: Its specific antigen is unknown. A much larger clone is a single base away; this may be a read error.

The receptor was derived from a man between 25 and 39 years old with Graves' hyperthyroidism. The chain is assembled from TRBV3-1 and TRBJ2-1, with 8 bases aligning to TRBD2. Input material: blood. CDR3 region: CASSPRGGPNGQFF. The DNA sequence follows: TGTGCCAGCAGCCCCCGGGGGGGCCCCAATGGGCAGTTCTTC.